This paragraph covers one TCR beta chain sequence. The CDR3 loop spans 14 amino acids. Germline CDR1 is SGHDT and CDR2 is YYEEEE. Trimming removed 0 bases at V and 4 bases at J, with 8 bases between. This sample was taken from a study of blood T cell repertoires in COVID-19. In the study overall: The study drew acute and convalescent COVID-19 samples from the United States, Italy and Spain.

Original analysis: Estimated nucleated cell counts came from reference gene primer amplification. The data were produced by immunoSEQ multiplex PCR, yet TCRdb's version contains in-frame clones alone and is incomplete. V and J calls and clone size are those listed in that table; D and trimming were worked out from the DNA. The repertoire holds 150,000 to 200,000 clones, with around 87% as singletons. The chain has TRBV5-6 and TRBJ1-5, with TRBD1 as a possible D gene (6 bases). The sequence came from a man aged 35-49 years with active or convalescent COVID-19. The sample consisted of peripheral blood. CDR3 nucleotides: TGTGCCAGCAGCTTGGGGACAGATAATCAGCCCCAGCATTTT. Translated: CASSLGTDNQPQHF.